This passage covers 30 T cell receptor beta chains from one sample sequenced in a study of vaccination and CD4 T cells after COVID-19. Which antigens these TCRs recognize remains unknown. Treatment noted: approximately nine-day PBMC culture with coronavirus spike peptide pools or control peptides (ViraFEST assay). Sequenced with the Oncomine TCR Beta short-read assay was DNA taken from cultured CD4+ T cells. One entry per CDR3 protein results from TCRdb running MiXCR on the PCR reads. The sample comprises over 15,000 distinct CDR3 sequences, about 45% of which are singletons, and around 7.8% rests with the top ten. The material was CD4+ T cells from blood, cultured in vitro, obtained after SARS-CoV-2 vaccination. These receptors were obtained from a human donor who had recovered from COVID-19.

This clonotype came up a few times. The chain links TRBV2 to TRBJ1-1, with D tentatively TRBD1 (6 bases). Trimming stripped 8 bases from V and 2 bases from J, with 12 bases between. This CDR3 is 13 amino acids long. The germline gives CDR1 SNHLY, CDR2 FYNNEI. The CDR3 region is CASSGQTNTEAFF. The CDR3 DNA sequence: TGTGCCAGCTCTGGACAGACAAACACTGAAGCTTTCTTT.

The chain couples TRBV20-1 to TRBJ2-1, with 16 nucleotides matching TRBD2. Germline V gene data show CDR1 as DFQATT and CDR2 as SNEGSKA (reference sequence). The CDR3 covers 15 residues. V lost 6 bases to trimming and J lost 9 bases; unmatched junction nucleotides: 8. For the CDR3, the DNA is TGCAGTGCCGAAACCGGGACTAGCGGGAGGGTTGAGCAGTTCTTC. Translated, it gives CSAETGTSGRVEQFF.

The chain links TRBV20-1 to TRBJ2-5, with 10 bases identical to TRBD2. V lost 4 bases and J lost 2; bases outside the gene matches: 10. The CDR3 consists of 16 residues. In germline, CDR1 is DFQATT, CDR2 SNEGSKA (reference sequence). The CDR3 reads CSAKPQGLAKQETQYF. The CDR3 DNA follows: TGCAGTGCTAAACCCCAGGGACTAGCGAAACAAGAGACCCAGTACTTC.

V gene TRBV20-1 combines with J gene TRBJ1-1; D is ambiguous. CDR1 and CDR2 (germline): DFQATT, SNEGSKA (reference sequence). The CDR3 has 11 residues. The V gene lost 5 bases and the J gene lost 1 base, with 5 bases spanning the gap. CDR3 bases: TGCAGTGCTGTACGGAACACTGAAGCTTTCTTT. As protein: CSAVRNTEAFF.

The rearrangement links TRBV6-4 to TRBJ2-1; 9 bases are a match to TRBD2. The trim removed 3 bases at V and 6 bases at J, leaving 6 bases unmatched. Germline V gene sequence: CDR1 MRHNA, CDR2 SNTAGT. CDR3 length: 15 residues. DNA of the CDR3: TGTGCCAGCAGTGATACGTGGACTAGCGCCAATGAGCAGTTCTTC. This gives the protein CASSDTWTSANEQFF.

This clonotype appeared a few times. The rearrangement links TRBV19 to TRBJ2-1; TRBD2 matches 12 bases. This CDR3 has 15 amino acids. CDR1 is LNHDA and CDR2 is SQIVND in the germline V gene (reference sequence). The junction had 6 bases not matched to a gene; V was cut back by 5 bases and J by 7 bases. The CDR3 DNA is TGTGCCAGTAGTGTCGGGACTAGCGGGTTTAATGAGCAGTTCTTC. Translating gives CASSVGTSGFNEQFF.

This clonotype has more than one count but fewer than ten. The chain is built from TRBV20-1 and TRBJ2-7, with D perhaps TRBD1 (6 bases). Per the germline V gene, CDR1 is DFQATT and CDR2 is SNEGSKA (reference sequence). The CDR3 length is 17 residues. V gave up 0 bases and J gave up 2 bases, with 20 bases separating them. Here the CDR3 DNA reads TGCAGTGCTAGAGATCTTGGCCCGCAGGGGCCGACCTACGAGCAGTACTTC. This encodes CSARDLGPQGPTYEQYF.

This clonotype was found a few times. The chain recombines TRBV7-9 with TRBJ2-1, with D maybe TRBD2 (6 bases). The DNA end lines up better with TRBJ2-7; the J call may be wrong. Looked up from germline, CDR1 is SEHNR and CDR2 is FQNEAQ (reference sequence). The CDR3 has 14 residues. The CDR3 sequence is CASSSGGADYEQYF. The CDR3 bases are TGTGCCAGCAGCTCCGGCGGGGCAGACTACGAGCAGTACTTC.

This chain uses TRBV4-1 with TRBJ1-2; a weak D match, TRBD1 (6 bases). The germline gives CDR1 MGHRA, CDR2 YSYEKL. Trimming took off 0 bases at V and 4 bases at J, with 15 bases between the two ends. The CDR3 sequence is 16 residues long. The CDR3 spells CASSQDLLRGFYGYTF. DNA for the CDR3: TGCGCCAGCAGCCAAGATCTCCTCAGGGGATTCTATGGCTACACCTTC.

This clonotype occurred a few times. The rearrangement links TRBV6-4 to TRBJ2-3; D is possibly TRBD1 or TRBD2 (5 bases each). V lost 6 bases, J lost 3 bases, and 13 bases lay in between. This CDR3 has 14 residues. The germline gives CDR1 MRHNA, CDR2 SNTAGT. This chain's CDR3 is CASSEGKETDTQYF. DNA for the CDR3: TGTGCCAGCAGCGAGGGGAAGGAGACAGATACGCAGTATTTT.

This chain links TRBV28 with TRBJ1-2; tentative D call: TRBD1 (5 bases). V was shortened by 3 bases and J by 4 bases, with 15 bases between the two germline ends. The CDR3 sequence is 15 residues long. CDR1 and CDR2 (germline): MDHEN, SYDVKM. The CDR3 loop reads CASSFRATETYGYTF. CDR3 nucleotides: TGTGCCAGCAGTTTCCGGGCGACAGAAACCTATGGCTACACCTTC.

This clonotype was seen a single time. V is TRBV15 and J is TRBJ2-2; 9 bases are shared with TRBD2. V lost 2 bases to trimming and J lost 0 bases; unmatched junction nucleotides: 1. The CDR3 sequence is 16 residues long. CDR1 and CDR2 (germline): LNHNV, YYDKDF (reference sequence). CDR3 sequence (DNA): TGTGCCACCAGCAGACTAGCGGGATCGAACACCGGGGAGCTGTTTTTT. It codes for CATSRLAGSNTGELFF.

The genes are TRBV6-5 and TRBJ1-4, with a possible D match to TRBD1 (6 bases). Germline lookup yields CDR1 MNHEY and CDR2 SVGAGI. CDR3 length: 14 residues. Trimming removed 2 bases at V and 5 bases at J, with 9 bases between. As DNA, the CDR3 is TGTGCCAGCAGTTACAGGGGGGGAAATGAAAAACTGTTTTTT. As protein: CASSYRGGNEKLFF.

The CDR3 nucleotides are TGTGCCTGGAGCGGTGGGGGTACCACTGAAGCTTTCTTT. Translation: CAWSGGGTTEAFF. The chain is built from TRBV30 and TRBJ1-1; perhaps TRBD1 as D (5 bases). V lost 3 bases and J 4 bases, leaving 12 bases between the germline ends. The V gene's germline CDR1 is GTSNPN and CDR2 SVGIG (reference sequence). This CDR3 has 13 amino acids.

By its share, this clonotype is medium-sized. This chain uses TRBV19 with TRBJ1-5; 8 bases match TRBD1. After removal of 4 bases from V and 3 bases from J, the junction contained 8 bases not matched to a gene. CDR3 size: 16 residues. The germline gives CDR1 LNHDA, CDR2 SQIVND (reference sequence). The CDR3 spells CASSTRQGSYNQPQHF. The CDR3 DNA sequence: TGTGCCAGTAGTACCCGACAGGGGTCATACAATCAGCCCCAGCATTTT.

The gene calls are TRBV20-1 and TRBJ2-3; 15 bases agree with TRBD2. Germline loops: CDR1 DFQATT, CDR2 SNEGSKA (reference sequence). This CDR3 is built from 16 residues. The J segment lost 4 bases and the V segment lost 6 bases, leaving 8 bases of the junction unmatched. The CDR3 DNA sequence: TGCAGTGCCCCAGGACTAGCGGGAGGGATGGCAGATACGCAGTATTTT. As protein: CSAPGLAGGMADTQYF.

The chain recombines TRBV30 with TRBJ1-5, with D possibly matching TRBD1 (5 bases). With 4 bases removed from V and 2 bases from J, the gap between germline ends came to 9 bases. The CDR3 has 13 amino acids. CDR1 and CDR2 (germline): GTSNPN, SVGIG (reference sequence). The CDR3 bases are TGTGCCTGGAATAGGGACGGCAATCAGCCCCAGCATTTT. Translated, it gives CAWNRDGNQPQHF.

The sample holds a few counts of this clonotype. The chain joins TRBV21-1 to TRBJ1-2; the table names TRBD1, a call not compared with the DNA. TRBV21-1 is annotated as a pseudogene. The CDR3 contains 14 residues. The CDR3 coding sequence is TGTGCCAGCAGCAAAGTAGGGGGGCAGAACGGCTACACCTTC. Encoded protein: CASSKVGGQNGYTF.

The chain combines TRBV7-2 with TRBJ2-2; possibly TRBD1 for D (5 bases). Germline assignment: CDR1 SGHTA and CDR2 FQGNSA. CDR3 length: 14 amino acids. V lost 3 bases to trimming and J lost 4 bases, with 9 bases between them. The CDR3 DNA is TGTGCCAGCAGCTTTAGCAGGGCCACCGGGGAGCTGTTTTTT. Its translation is CASSFSRATGELFF.

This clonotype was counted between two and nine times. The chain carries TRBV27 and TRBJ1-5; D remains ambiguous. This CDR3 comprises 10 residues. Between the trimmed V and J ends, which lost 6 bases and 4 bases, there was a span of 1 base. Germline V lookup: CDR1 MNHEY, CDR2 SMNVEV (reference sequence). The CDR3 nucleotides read TGTGCCAGCAGGAATCAGCCCCAGCATTTT. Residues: CASRNQPQHF.

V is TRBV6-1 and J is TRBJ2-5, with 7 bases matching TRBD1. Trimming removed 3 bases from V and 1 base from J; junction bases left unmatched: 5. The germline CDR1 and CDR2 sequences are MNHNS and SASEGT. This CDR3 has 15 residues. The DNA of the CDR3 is TGTGCCAGCAGTGATCTCGGGACAGCCCAAGAGACCCAGTACTTC. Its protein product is CASSDLGTAQETQYF.

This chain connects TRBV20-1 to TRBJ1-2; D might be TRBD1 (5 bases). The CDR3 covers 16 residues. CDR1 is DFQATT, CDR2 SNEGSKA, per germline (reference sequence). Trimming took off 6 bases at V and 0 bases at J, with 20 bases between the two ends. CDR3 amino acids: CSAETGTGISNYGYTF. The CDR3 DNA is TGCAGTGCAGAAACAGGCACAGGAATATCTAACTATGGCTACACCTTC.

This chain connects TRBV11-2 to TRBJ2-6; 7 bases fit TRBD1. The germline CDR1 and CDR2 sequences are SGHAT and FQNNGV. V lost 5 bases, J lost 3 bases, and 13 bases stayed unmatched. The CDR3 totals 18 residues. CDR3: CASSPRRQGDRGANVLTF. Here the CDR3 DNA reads TGTGCCAGCAGCCCAAGGAGACAGGGCGACCGTGGGGCCAACGTCCTGACTTTC.

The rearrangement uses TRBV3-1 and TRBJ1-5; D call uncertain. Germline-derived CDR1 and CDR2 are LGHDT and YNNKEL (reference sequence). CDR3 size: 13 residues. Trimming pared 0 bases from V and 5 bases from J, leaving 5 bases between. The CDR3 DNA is TGTGCCAGCAGCCAAGATCGGGATCAGCCCCAGCATTTT. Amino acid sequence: CASSQDRDQPQHF.

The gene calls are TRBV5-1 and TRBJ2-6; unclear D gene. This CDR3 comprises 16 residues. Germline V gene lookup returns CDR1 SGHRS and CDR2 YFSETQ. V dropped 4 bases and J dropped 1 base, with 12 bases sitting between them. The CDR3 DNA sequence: TGCGCCAGCAGCCTCGGACCGCAGTCTGGGGCCAACGTCCTGACTTTC. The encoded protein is CASSLGPQSGANVLTF.

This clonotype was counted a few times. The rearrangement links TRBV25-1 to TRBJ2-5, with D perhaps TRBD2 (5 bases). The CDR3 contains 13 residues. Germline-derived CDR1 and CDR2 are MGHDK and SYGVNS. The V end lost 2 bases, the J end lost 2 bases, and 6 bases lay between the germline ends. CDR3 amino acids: CASSEPGQETQYF. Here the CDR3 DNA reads TGTGCCAGCAGTGAACCGGGACAAGAGACCCAGTACTTC.

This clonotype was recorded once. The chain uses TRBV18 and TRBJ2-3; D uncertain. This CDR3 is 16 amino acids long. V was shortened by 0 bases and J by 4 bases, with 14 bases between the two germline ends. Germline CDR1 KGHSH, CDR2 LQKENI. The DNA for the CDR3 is TGTGCCAGCTCACCACCTCGGGCAGGCGACCCAGATACGCAGTATTTT. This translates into CASSPPRAGDPDTQYF.

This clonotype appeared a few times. In DNA, the CDR3 is TGCAGTGCTAGAGTAGCGGGATTTGCCGGGGAGCTGTTTTTT. Translated: CSARVAGFAGELFF. V usage is TRBV20-1 and J usage is TRBJ2-2, with 8 bases identical to TRBD2. Germline CDR1 DFQATT, CDR2 SNEGSKA (reference sequence). This CDR3 spans 14 amino acids. Trimming cost V 1 base and J 6 bases; bases outside gene matches: 4.

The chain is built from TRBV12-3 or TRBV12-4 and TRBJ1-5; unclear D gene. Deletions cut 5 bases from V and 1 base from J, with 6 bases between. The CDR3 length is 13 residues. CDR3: CASSPSSNQPQHF. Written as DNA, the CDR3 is TGTGCCAGCAGTCCTTCGAGCAATCAGCCCCAGCATTTT.

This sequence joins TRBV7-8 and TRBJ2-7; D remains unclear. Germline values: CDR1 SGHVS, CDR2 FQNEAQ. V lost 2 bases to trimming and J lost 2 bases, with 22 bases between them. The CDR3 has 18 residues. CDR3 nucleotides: TGTGCCAGCAGCTTACAAAGGGCCAAGATTCTTTGGCCCTACGAGCAGTACTTC. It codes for CASSLQRAKILWPYEQYF.